Listed below are T cell receptor beta chains from one sample, sequenced in a study of vaccination effects on CD4 cells after COVID-19. Their antigen targets remain unknown. Produced via immunoSEQ multiplex PCR; TCRdb's table is partial and in-frame only. This table holds about 45,000 clones, around 70% found once. This sample comprised CD4+ T cells from PBMCs cultured with a peptide pool, obtained before COVID-19 vaccination. Source of these receptors: a human donor who had a prior SARS-CoV-2 infection. Each CDR3 is given with its conserved first and last residue. D genes are given only for firm matches. The listing skips clone size in some rows; elsewhere it reads once, few, many or a size class.

d_call	v_call	clone_size	j_call	cdr3_nt	cdr3_aa
NA	TRBV7-2	few	TRBJ2-3	TGTGCCAGCAGCTTAGGCGTCAGGAAAAGCACAGATACGCAGTATTTT	CASSLGVRKSTDTQYF
TRBD1	TRBV3-1/TRBV3-2	few	TRBJ2-3	TGTGCCAGCAGCCTAGGGACAGGGGCTAGCACAGATACGCAGTATTTT	CASSLGTGASTDTQYF
NA	TRBV4-3	NA	TRBJ2-3	TGCGCCAGCAGCCAAGAGGTCGTCACAGATACGCAGTATTTT	CASSQEVVTDTQYF
NA	TRBV28	NA	TRBJ2-7	TGTGCCAGCAGCAGGACTCTCGACTCCTACGAGCAGTACTTC	CASSRTLDSYEQYF
NA	TRBV6-5	NA	TRBJ2-3	TGTGCCAGCACATCGAGCCTCACAGATACGCAGTATTTT	CASTSSLTDTQYF
NA	TRBV4-2	NA	TRBJ2-3	TGTGCCAGCAGCCAAGAGGTCTGGGGTAACACAGATACGCAGTATTTT	CASSQEVWGNTDTQYF
NA	TRBV21-1	NA	TRBJ2-7	TGTGCCAGCAGCACCCAGGATCCAGACGAGCAGTACTTC	CASSTQDPDEQYF
NA	TRBV5-1	NA	TRBJ2-7	TGCGCCAGCAGCCCCACCTTTCCAACATCCTACGAGCAGTACTTC	CASSPTFPTSYEQYF
TRBD2	TRBV2	NA	TRBJ2-1	TGTGCCAGCAGTAAACTAGCGAACTCCTACAATGAGCAGTTCTTC	CASSKLANSYNEQFF
NA	TRBV4-1	NA	TRBJ1-2	TGCGCCAGCAGCCAGGCAGGGGTTAAGGGGGGCTACACCTTC	CASSQAGVKGGYTF
NA	TRBV27	NA	TRBJ2-1	TGTGCCAGCAGTTTAGGGCCAGACCTTGAGCAGTTCTTC	CASSLGPDLEQFF
NA	TRBV24-1	NA	TRBJ1-5	TGTGCCACCGGGGGGGAGGGGGGCAATCAGCCCCAGCATTTT	CATGGEGGNQPQHF